The 30 T cell receptor beta chains reported below all come from one sample, sequenced in a study of beta chain features in type 1 diabetes. As every portion of the isolated RNA was reverse transcribed, the sequencing read expressed TCRB transcripts. Profiling relied on immunoSEQ multiplex PCR, and the TCRdb table lists in-frame clones only, not all of them. This sample carries 130,000 or so clones, 9% to 9.5% of them seen once, and the ten largest clones take approximately 0.68%. The specimen sequenced was central memory CD4+ T cells from blood. Source of these receptors: a man aged 18 to 35 in good health.

As DNA, the CDR3 is TGTGCCAGCAGTTCCCCCGGGACAGGGTCCTACGAGCAGTACTTC. As protein: CASSSPGTGSYEQYF. This rearrangement joins TRBV6-5 to TRBJ2-7; 9 bases are shared with TRBD1. The germline CDR1 and CDR2 sequences are MNHEY and SVGAGI. V lost 4 bases, J lost 1 base, and 5 bases stayed unmatched. The CDR3 is made up of 15 amino acids.

The rearrangement joins TRBV5-6 to TRBJ2-3; no clear D. The CDR3 is made up of 14 amino acids. V was shortened by 2 bases and J by 4 bases, with 11 bases between the two germline ends. Germline V gene data show CDR1 as SGHDT and CDR2 as YYEEEE. The CDR3, as DNA: TGTGCCAGCAGCTTCGGAACAGTCGCAGATACGCAGTATTTT. Its translation: CASSFGTVADTQYF.

The chain joins TRBV7-2 to TRBJ1-4, with 7 bases that match TRBD1. Looked up from germline, CDR1 is SGHTA and CDR2 is FQGNSA. V lost 5 bases, J lost 8 bases, and 14 bases stayed unmatched. CDR3 length equals 16 residues. In DNA form, the CDR3 reads TGTGCCAGCAGCCCGGGGTACAGGGGTATTCGCGAAAAACTGTTTTTT. This translates into CASSPGYRGIREKLFF.

The chain is built from TRBV6-6 and TRBJ2-5, with 7 bases fitting TRBD2. The CDR3 consists of 15 residues. The germline V gene has CDR1 MNHNY and CDR2 SVGAGI (reference sequence). Trimming at V came to 6 bases and at J to 2 bases, leaving 9 bases not matched to a gene. The CDR3 loop reads CASSLFSGVQETQYF. DNA for the CDR3: TGTGCCAGCAGCCTCTTCAGCGGGGTACAAGAGACCCAGTACTTC.

The V and J genes are TRBV11-3 and TRBJ2-1, with 8 bases fitting TRBD1. The trim removed 2 bases at V and 2 bases at J, leaving 2 bases unmatched. Per the germline V gene, CDR1 is SGHNT and CDR2 is YENEEA. CDR3 length: 15 residues. The CDR3 spells CASSLRQGTYNEQFF. DNA of the CDR3: TGTGCCAGCAGCTTACGACAGGGGACCTACAATGAGCAGTTCTTC.

This clone was found a few times. J is TRBJ2-1 and V is TRBV5-4, with D perhaps TRBD2 (7 bases). The CDR3 length is 15 residues. The germline V gene encodes CDR1 SGHNT and CDR2 YYREEE (reference sequence). The germline V and J ends were trimmed by 5 bases and 7 bases, with 19 bases remaining between them. CDR3: CASSVGGGESNEQFF. The CDR3 DNA reads TGTGCCAGCAGTGTAGGGGGGGGAGAAAGTAATGAGCAGTTCTTC.

The rearrangement links TRBV5-1 to TRBJ2-7, with TRBD2 as a possible D gene (7 bases). This CDR3 is built from 17 residues. Germline CDR1 and CDR2: SGHRS and YFSETQ. Trimming left V 4 bases short and J 1 base short, with 21 bases between. The CDR3: CASSDAWTGGLSYEQYF. CDR3 nucleotides: TGCGCCAGCAGCGACGCATGGACGGGGGGCCTATCCTACGAGCAGTACTTC.

In its sample, this clone was seen a few times. Different DNA sequences within this sample yield the same CDR3. The V call is TRBV6-5, the J call TRBJ2-5, with TRBD1 identical over 8 bases. CDR1 MNHEY and CDR2 SVGAGI come from the germline V gene. The CDR3 contains 13 residues. J gave up 5 bases and V 6 bases, and 5 bases lay outside the gene matches. CDR3 in amino acids: CASSRQGKETQYF. In DNA, the CDR3 is TGTGCCAGCAGCCGACAGGGGAAGGAGACCCAGTACTTC.

V gene TRBV6-1 combines with J gene TRBJ1-5; D is perhaps TRBD1 (6 bases). The CDR3 is made up of 14 amino acids. With 6 bases removed from V and 3 bases from J, the gap between germline ends came to 12 bases. Germline V gives CDR1 MNHNS, CDR2 SASEGT. The CDR3 nucleotides read TGTGCCAGCAGAGGGACAATAGTCAATCAGCCCCAGCATTTT. Translating it yields CASRGTIVNQPQHF.

This clone was seen a few times. J is TRBJ2-7 and V is TRBV28; D unresolved. Trimming cost V 1 base and J 3 bases, with 13 bases left between them. This CDR3 is 15 amino acids long. Germline lookup yields CDR1 MDHEN and CDR2 SYDVKM. CDR3 bases: TGTGCCAGCAGTTTATCTGGCCAGGCCGTCTACGAGCAGTACTTC. It codes for CASSLSGQAVYEQYF.

This clone was seen a few times. This rearrangement joins TRBV7-8 to TRBJ1-5, with 8 bases lining up with TRBD1. CDR3 length equals 16 residues. Trimming cost V 5 bases and J 4 bases; bases outside gene matches: 10. CDR1 SGHVS and CDR2 FQNEAQ come from the germline V gene. CDR3 sequence (DNA): TGTGCCAGCAGCCGCCGGGACAGGACCTCAAATCAGCCCCAGCATTTT. Its protein product is CASSRRDRTSNQPQHF.

The chain employs TRBV6-5 and TRBJ1-2; 9 bases fit TRBD1. Germline CDR1 reads MNHEY; CDR2 reads SVGAGI. J lost 8 bases, V lost 6 bases, and 13 bases had no gene match. The length of the CDR3 is 15 residues. Here the CDR3 DNA reads TGTGCCAGCAGAGTACCGGGACAGGGAGGAGGCGGCTACACCTTC. Encoded protein: CASRVPGQGGGGYTF.

The rearrangement joins TRBV5-1 to TRBJ2-1; the D gene is possibly TRBD1 (6 bases). This CDR3 region has 12 residues. V lost 4 bases to trimming and J lost 10 bases, with 12 bases between them. CDR1 is SGHRS and CDR2 is YFSETQ in the germline V gene. The DNA for the CDR3 is TGCGCCAGCAGCCTCCAGGGGTTGGAGCAGTTCTTC. Its translation is CASSLQGLEQFF.

The rearrangement joins TRBV11-3 to TRBJ2-1; 10 nucleotides align to TRBD2. In germline, CDR1 is SGHNT, CDR2 YENEEA. CDR3 size: 15 residues. With V trimmed by 0 bases and J by 7 bases, 3 bases remained unmatched. The DNA of the CDR3 is TGTGCCAGCAGCTTAGATAGCGGGGGGCGTAATGAGCAGTTCTTC. It translates to CASSLDSGGRNEQFF.

This clone occurred once. V usage is TRBV5-5 and J usage is TRBJ2-7; TRBD1 is a possible D gene (6 bases). V lost 0 bases and J lost 4, with 14 bases in between. CDR1 SGHKS and CDR2 YYEKEE come from the germline V gene (reference sequence). The CDR3 consists of 15 residues. CDR3 nucleotide sequence: TGTGCCAGCAGCTTGGCCCCAGGGACACAATACGAGCAGTACTTC. Translation gives CASSLAPGTQYEQYF.

V gene TRBV7-2 combines with J gene TRBJ2-7; TRBD1 matches 11 bases. Germline CDR1 and CDR2: SGHTA and FQGNSA. The V segment lost 3 bases and the J segment 6 bases; nucleotides outside the gene matches: 7. The CDR3 extends over 15 amino acids. The CDR3 DNA follows: TGTGCCAGCAGCTTGTCGGACAGGGGGCACGCCGAGCAGTACTTC. Protein product: CASSLSDRGHAEQYF.

As for this clone: Given a much more abundant clone one base away, this may be a read error. This sample also contains other DNA sequences that code for the same CDR3. V and J are TRBV7-2 and TRBJ1-2, with D hard to call. CDR3 length: 13 amino acids. From germline, CDR1 is SGHTA and CDR2 FQGNSA. Trimming pared 5 bases from V and 0 bases from J, leaving 7 bases between. The CDR3 loop is CASSPGANYGYTF. For the CDR3, the DNA is TGTGCCAGCAGCCCCGGGGCTAACTATGGCTACACCTTC.

At least ten counts were recorded for this clone. This chain links TRBV7-2 with TRBJ2-7, with 7 nucleotides matching TRBD1. CDR3 length equals 16 residues. Trimming removed 1 base from V and 0 bases from J; junction bases left unmatched: 6. Germline V gene data show CDR1 as SGHTA and CDR2 as FQGNSA. This CDR3 reads CASSLVGGPSSYEQYF. The CDR3 DNA reads as TGTGCCAGCAGCTTAGTAGGGGGCCCTAGCTCCTACGAGCAGTACTTC.

The rearrangement joins TRBV9 to TRBJ2-2; 7 bases are a match to TRBD1. The length of the CDR3 is 15 residues. Germline V gives CDR1 SGDLS, CDR2 YYNGEE. V lost 4 bases to trimming and J lost 5 bases; unmatched junction nucleotides: 8. The CDR3 DNA reads TGTGCCAGCAGCCTACAGGGGACCCTAACCGGGGAGCTGTTTTTT. Translation: CASSLQGTLTGELFF.

The chain uses TRBV30 and TRBJ1-4; D might be TRBD1 (6 bases). V lost 4 bases to trimming and J lost 11 bases, with 17 bases between them. Germline V gene lookup returns CDR1 GTSNPN and CDR2 SVGIG (reference sequence). The CDR3 sequence is 13 residues long. The CDR3 protein is CAWNFGQPGKLFF. In DNA, the CDR3 is TGTGCCTGGAACTTTGGACAGCCCGGGAAACTGTTTTTT.

There are many counts of this clone. The rearrangement uses TRBV30 and TRBJ2-5; 8 bases agree with TRBD1. This CDR3 contains 13 residues. Germline V gene data show CDR1 as GTSNPN and CDR2 as SVGIG (reference sequence). With V trimmed by 3 bases and J by 4 bases, 4 bases remained unmatched. The CDR3 region is CAWSAGTGETQYF. The CDR3 bases are TGTGCCTGGAGCGCCGGGACAGGAGAGACCCAGTACTTC. The whole variable domain, remainder taken from reference TRBV30 and TRBJ2-5, is SQTIHQWPATLVQPVGSPLSLECTVEGTSNPNLYWYRQAAGRGLQLLFYSVGIGQISSEVPQNLSASRPQDRQFILSSKKLLLSDSGFYLCAWSAGTGETQYFGPGTRLLVL.

The chain carries TRBV6-6 and TRBJ2-5, with a possible D match to TRBD1 (5 bases). V shed 1 base and J shed 7 bases, with 10 bases lying between them. Germline-derived CDR1 and CDR2 are MNHNY and SVGAGI (reference sequence). The CDR3 runs to 13 residues. The CDR3 DNA is TGTGCCAGCAGTTACTGGGGCCTTGTGACCCAGTACTTC. This encodes CASSYWGLVTQYF.

This clone was seen only a few times. CDR3 DNA sequence: TGTGCCAGCAGCGCCGCTAGCAACTCGAACTATGGCTACACCTTC. It specifies CASSAASNSNYGYTF. The V gene is TRBV7-9, the J gene TRBJ1-2; D remains ambiguous. Per germline, CDR1 SEHNR and CDR2 FQNEAQ (reference sequence). Trimming shortened V by 5 bases and J by 2 bases, and 15 bases separated the two germline ends. CDR3 length: 15 amino acids.

The V and J genes are TRBV5-5 and TRBJ2-5; TRBD2 might be the D (6 bases). The CDR3 consists of 14 residues. Germline V CDR1 and CDR2: SGHKS, YYEKEE (reference sequence). The V gene lost 4 bases and the J gene lost 5 bases, with 15 bases spanning the gap. The CDR3 protein is CASSPRELSETQYF. DNA of the CDR3: TGTGCCAGCAGCCCCCGGGAGCTGAGTGAGACCCAGTACTTC.

The chain carries TRBV30 and TRBJ1-6; D uncertain. Germline assignment: CDR1 GTSNPN and CDR2 SVGIG (reference sequence). Trimming took 5 bases from V and 10 from J, leaving 15 bases between them. The CDR3 spans 13 residues. The CDR3 protein is CAWGPEERSPLHF. CDR3 in DNA: TGTGCCTGGGGTCCCGAGGAGAGATCACCCCTCCACTTT.

Comment on this clone: Other nucleotide sequences from this sample produce the same CDR3. The chain recombines TRBV28 with TRBJ2-7, with D perhaps TRBD1 (6 bases). Germline CDR1 reads MDHEN; CDR2 reads SYDVKM. V was trimmed by 6 bases and J by 1 base, leaving 16 bases between them. The CDR3 consists of 15 residues. The CDR3 region is CASSPPGQGSYEQYF. In nucleotides, the CDR3 is TGTGCCAGCAGCCCACCCGGGCAGGGGTCCTACGAGCAGTACTTC.

This chain joins TRBV10-3 and TRBJ2-3; a possible D gene is TRBD1 (5 bases). The CDR3 extends over 15 amino acids. From germline, CDR1 is ENHRY and CDR2 SYGVKD. V lost 3 bases and J lost 1, with 11 bases in between. The CDR3 DNA reads as TGTGCCATCAGTGATCCTGGGGCGGGCACAGATACGCAGTATTTT. Its translation: CAISDPGAGTDTQYF.

This clone was detected a few times. The chain employs TRBV7-2 and TRBJ1-5; possible D gene TRBD1, 5 bases. Per the germline V gene, CDR1 is SGHTA and CDR2 is FQGNSA. V was trimmed by 6 bases and J by 5 bases, leaving 11 bases between them. This CDR3 region has 13 residues. CDR3 residues: CASRGRGDQPQHF. CDR3 DNA: TGTGCCAGCAGAGGGCGGGGGGATCAGCCCCAGCATTTT.

This clone was seen a few times. The J gene is TRBJ2-1, the V gene TRBV19, with 8 bases matching TRBD2. The CDR3 is 16 amino acids. V lost 5 bases and J lost 7; bases outside the gene matches: 13. Germline CDR1 and CDR2: LNHDA and SQIVND (reference sequence). CDR3 coding DNA: TGTGCCAGTAGTTCCTCGCGGCCGGGGGGGCCGAATGAGCAGTTCTTC. It encodes CASSSSRPGGPNEQFF.

The chain has TRBV14 and TRBJ1-6; 10 bases are a match to TRBD1. The CDR3 runs to 15 residues. Germline CDR1 reads SGHDN; CDR2 reads FVKESK. V lost 1 base and J lost 7; bases outside the gene matches: 1. CDR3 nucleotides: TGTGCCAGCAGCCAAGGACAGGGGGCGAATTCACCCCTCCACTTT. It codes for CASSQGQGANSPLHF.